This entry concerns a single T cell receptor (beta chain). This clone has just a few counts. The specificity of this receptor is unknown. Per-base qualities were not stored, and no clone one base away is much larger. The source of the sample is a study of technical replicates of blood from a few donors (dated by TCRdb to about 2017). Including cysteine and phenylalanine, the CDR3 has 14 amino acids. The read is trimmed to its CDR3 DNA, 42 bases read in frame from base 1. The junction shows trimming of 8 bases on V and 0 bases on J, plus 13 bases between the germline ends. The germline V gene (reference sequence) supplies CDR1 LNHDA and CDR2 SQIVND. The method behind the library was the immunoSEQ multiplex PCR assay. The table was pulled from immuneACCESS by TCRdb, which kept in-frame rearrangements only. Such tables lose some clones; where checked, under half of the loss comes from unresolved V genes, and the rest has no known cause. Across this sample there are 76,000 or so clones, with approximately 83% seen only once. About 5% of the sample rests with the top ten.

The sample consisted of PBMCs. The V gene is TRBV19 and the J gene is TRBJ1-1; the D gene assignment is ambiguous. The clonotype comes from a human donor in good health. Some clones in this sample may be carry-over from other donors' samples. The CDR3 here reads CASETPGLNTEAFF. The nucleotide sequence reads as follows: TGTGCCAGTGAAACCCCCGGGTTGAACACTGAAGCTTTCTTT. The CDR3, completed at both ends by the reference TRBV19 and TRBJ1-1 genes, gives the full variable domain DGGITQSPKYLFRKEGQNVTLSCEQNLNHDAMYWYRQDPGQGLRLIYYSQIVNDFQKGDIAEGYSVSREKKESFPLTVTSAQKNPTAFYLCASETPGLNTEAFFGQGTRLTVV.